The clone carrying this T cell receptor (beta chain) was detected only a few times. The V end was cut by 5 bases, the J end by 0 bases, with 10 bases between. This CDR3 comprises 14 residues. The germline V gene encodes CDR1 SGHVS and CDR2 FNYEAQ. The data originate from a study of blood T cell repertoires in COVID-19. The overall study: Collection of acute and convalescent COVID-19 samples took place in the United States, Italy and Spain. Nucleic acid was either cDNA or gDNA, and it came from T cells, B-cell-depleted T cells, or PBMCs.

Original processing notes: How many nucleated cells were present was estimated from reference gene primer amplification. Sequencing was performed with immunoSEQ multiplex PCR; in TCRdb, only in-frame clones are kept and a portion is missing. V and J calls plus clone size are reproduced from that table; the DNA served to infer D and trimming. The profile shows around 300,000 clones, approximately 83% of them singletons. The clonotype was recovered from a woman in her 70s with acute or convalescent COVID-19. The chain recombines TRBV7-6 with TRBJ1-2; possibly TRBD1 for D (5 bases). The sample taken for sequencing was peripheral blood. The DNA of the CDR3 is TGTGCCAGCAGCCAAGACAGAACTAACTATGGCTACACCTTC. It is translated as CASSQDRTNYGYTF.